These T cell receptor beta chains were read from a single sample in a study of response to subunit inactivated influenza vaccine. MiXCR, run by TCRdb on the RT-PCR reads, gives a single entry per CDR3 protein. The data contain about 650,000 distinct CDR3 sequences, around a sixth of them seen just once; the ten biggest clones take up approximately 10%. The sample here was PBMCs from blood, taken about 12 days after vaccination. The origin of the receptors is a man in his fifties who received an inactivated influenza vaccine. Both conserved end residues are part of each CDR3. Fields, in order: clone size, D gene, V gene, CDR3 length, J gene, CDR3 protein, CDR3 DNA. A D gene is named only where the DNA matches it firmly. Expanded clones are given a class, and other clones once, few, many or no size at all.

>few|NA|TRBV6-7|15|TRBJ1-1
CASSAGSPWDTEAFF
TGTGCCAGCAGTGCGGGCTCCCCCTGGGACACTGAAGCTTTCTTT
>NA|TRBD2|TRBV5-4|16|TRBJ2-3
CASSLGGSGGPYTQYF
TGTGCCAGCAGCTTGGGAGGGTCGGGAGGGCCGTATACGCAGTATTTT
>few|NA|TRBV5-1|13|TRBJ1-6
CASSPDSNSPLHF
TGCGCCAGCAGCCCGGACAGTAATTCACCCCTCCACTTT
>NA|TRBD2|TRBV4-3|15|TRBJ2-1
CASSQELAGTSEQFF
TGCGCCAGCAGCCAAGAACTAGCGGGTACAAGTGAGCAGTTCTTC
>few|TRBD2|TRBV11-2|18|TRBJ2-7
CASSPPRGTSGGPYEQYF
TGTGCCAGCAGCCCACCCCGAGGGACTAGCGGGGGTCCCTACGAGCAGTACTTC
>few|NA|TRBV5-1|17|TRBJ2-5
CASSLSHWERRQETQYF
TGCGCCAGCAGCTTGTCTCACTGGGAACGAAGGCAAGAGACCCAGTACTTC
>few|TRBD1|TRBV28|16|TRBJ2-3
CASSPQSSTGLYTQYF
TGTGCCAGCAGCCCACAATCTTCGACAGGGCTGTATACGCAGTATTTT
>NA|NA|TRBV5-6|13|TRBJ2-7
CASSLFWDGEQYF
TGTGCCAGCAGCTTGTTCTGGGATGGGGAGCAGTACTTC
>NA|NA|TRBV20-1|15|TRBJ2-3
CSARFSRDSTDTQYF
TGCAGTGCTAGGTTTAGCCGGGATAGCACAGATACGCAGTATTTT
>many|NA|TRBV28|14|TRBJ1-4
CASSFLVGDEKLFF
TGTGCCAGCAGTTTCTTAGTAGGGGATGAAAAACTGTTTTTT
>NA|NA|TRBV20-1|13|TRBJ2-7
CSARAGLSYEQYF
TGCAGTGCTAGAGCCGGATTATCCTACGAGCAGTACTTC
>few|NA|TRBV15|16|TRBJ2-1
CATSRDRAGSYNEQFF
TGTGCCACCAGCAGAGATCGGGCAGGGTCCTACAATGAGCAGTTCTTC
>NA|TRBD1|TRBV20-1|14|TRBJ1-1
CSARAGTGLTEAFF
TGCAGTGCTAGAGCCGGGACAGGGCTCACTGAAGCTTTCTTT
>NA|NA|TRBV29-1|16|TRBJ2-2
CSVEDSAQTNTGELFF
TGCAGCGTTGAAGATTCAGCGCAAACTAACACCGGGGAGCTGTTTTTT
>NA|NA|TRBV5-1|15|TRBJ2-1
CASSLDGQGSNEQFF
TGCGCCAGCAGCTTGGATGGCCAGGGCTCCAATGAGCAGTTCTTC
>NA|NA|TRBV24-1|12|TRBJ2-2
CATAISTGELFF
TGTGCCACCGCTATCTCAACCGGGGAGCTGTTTTTT
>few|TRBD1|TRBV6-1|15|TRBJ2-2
CASRGDRGLLGELFF
TGTGCCAGCAGGGGGGACAGGGGGCTTCTCGGGGAGCTGTTTTTT
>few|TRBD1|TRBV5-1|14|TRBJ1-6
CASSLGTADSPLHF
TGCGCCAGCAGCTTAGGGACAGCGGATTCACCCCTCCACTTT
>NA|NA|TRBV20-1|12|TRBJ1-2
CSASDMIYGYTF
TGCAGTGCCAGTGACATGATCTATGGCTACACCTTC
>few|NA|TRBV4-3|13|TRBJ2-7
CASSQDVIYEQYF
TGCGCCAGCAGCCAAGATGTTATCTACGAGCAGTACTTC
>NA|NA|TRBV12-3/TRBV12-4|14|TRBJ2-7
CASSPRAGPYEQYF
TGTGCCAGCAGTCCGCGCGCGGGCCCCTACGAGCAGTACTTC
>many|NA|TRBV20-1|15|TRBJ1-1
CSARNQQGLNTEAFF
TGCAGTGCTAGAAACCAACAGGGCCTGAACACTGAAGCTTTCTTT
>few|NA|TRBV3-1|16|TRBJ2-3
CASSQDRRASTPTQYF
TGTGCCAGCAGCCAAGATCGGAGGGCTAGCACGCCGACGCAGTATTTT
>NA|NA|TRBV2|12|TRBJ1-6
CASRSSNSPLHF
TGTGCCAGCAGAAGCTCTAATTCACCCCTCCACTTT
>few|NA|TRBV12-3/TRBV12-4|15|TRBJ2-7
CASSLAEGGGYEQYF
TGTGCCAGCAGTTTAGCCGAGGGTGGCGGCTACGAGCAGTACTTC
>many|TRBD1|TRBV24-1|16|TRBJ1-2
CATSDPRNTGTGGYTF
TGTGCCACCAGTGATCCCCGAAACACAGGGACAGGTGGCTACACCTTC
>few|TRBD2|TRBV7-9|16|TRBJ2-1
CASSPPGLAGHNEQFF
TGTGCCAGCAGCCCACCGGGACTAGCGGGTCACAATGAGCAGTTCTTC
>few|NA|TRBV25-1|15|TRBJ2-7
CASSGTGTNSYEQYF
TGTGCCAGCAGTGGAACCGGGACAAACTCCTACGAGCAGTACTTC
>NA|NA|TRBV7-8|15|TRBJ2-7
CASSLGDLNIREQYF
TGTGCCAGCAGCTTAGGGGACCTTAATATCCGCGAGCAGTACTTC
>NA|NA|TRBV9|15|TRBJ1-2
CASSVATGHNYGYTF
TGTGCCAGCAGCGTAGCTACAGGGCACAACTATGGCTACACCTTC
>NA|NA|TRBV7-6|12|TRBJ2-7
CASSPPLGEQYF
TGTGCCAGCAGCCCGCCCCTCGGGGAGCAGTACTTC
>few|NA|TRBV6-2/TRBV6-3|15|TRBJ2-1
CASSYEALSYNEQFF
TGTGCCAGCAGTTACGAAGCGCTCTCCTACAATGAGCAGTTCTTC
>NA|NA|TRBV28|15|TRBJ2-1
CASVPHNRADNEQFF
TGTGCCAGCGTTCCACATAACAGGGCGGACAATGAGCAGTTCTTC
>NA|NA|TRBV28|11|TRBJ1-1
CASSDNTEAFF
TGTGCCAGCAGTGACAACACTGAAGCTTTCTTT
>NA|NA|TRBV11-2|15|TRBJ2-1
CASSLGPGGHNEQFF
TGTGCCAGCAGCTTAGGCCCAGGGGGGCACAATGAGCAGTTCTTC
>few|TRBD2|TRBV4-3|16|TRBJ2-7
CASSPTTSALNYEQYF
TGCGCCAGCAGCCCTACAACTAGCGCACTAAACTACGAGCAGTACTTC
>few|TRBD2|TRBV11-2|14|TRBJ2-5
CASSSGLYQETQYF
TGTGCCAGCAGCTCGGGACTATACCAAGAGACCCAGTACTTC
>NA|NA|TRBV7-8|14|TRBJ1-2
CASSTEGGLYGYTF
TGTGCCAGCAGCACAGAGGGGGGGCTCTATGGCTACACCTTC
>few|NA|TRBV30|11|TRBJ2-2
CAWGRTGELFF
TGTGCCTGGGGCAGAACCGGGGAGCTGTTTTTT
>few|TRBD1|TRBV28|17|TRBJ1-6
CASSLTTGRFLNSPLHF
TGTGCCAGCAGTTTAACGACAGGGAGGTTCTTAAATTCACCCCTCCACTTT
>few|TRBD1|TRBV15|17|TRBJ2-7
CATSRHLPGQGLYEQYF
TGTGCCACCAGCAGACACCTTCCGGGACAGGGCCTCTACGAGCAGTACTTC
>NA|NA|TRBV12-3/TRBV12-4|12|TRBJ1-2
CASSLDRFEDTF
TGTGCCAGCAGTTTAGATAGATTTGAGGACACCTTC
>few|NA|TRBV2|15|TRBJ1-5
CASRGDGNSNQPQHF
TGTGCCAGCAGGGGGGACGGGAATAGCAATCAGCCCCAGCATTTT
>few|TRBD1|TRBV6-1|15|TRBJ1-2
CASSEWGQGTYGYTF
TGTGCCAGCAGTGAATGGGGACAGGGTACCTATGGCTACACCTTC
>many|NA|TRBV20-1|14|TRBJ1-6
CSARGAGADSPLHF
TGCAGTGCTAGAGGTGCAGGGGCTGATTCACCCCTCCACTTT